These T cell receptor beta chains were read from a single sample in a study of brain T cells in children with intractable seizures. Clones were sequenced by immunoSEQ multiplex PCR, and TCRdb holds only the in-frame ones, with some missing. Of about 340,000 clones listed, about 93% are singletons. Sequenced material: peripheral blood, taken 5 to 6 months after surgery. These receptors were collected from a boy in the first two years of life with tuberous sclerosis and intractable seizures. CDR3s include the opening cysteine and the closing phenylalanine or tryptophan. Each record gives: V gene, D gene, J gene, CDR3 length, clone size, CDR3 protein, CDR3 DNA. The D gene is left open where the match is weak. Only some rows state a clone size, as once, few, many or a class for expanded clones.

V gene: TRBV6-6
D gene: -
J gene: TRBJ1-5
CDR3 length: 16
clone size: -
CDR3 protein: CASRPIAGTSNQPQHF
CDR3 DNA: TGTGCCAGCAGACCCATTGCAGGAACTAGCAATCAGCCCCAGCATTTT

V gene: TRBV4-1
D gene: -
J gene: TRBJ2-1
CDR3 length: 14
clone size: -
CDR3 protein: CASSQEAPPGEQFF
CDR3 DNA: TGCGCCAGCAGCCAAGAAGCCCCCCCGGGGGAGCAGTTCTTC

V gene: TRBV4-1
D gene: TRBD2
J gene: TRBJ2-1
CDR3 length: 17
clone size: -
CDR3 protein: CASSQVVAGVLYNEQFF
CDR3 DNA: TGCGCCAGCAGCCAAGTCGTAGCGGGGGTGTTGTACAATGAGCAGTTCTTC

V gene: TRBV19
D gene: TRBD1
J gene: TRBJ2-5
CDR3 length: 14
clone size: -
CDR3 protein: CASSWDSGQETQYF
CDR3 DNA: TGTGCCAGTAGTTGGGACAGTGGCCAAGAGACCCAGTACTTC

V gene: TRBV24-1
D gene: -
J gene: TRBJ2-1
CDR3 length: 14
clone size: -
CDR3 protein: CATKRKGSYNEQFF
CDR3 DNA: TGTGCCACCAAGAGAAAAGGTTCTTACAATGAGCAGTTCTTC

V gene: TRBV19
D gene: TRBD1
J gene: TRBJ1-5
CDR3 length: 16
clone size: -
CDR3 protein: CASSSGTGGRKQPQHF
CDR3 DNA: TGTGCCAGTAGCTCGGGGACAGGGGGAAGAAAGCAGCCCCAGCATTTT

V gene: TRBV6-5
D gene: -
J gene: TRBJ2-1
CDR3 length: 14
clone size: -
CDR3 protein: CATHKRSSYNEQFF
CDR3 DNA: TGTGCCACCCATAAACGGAGCTCCTACAATGAGCAGTTCTTC

V gene: TRBV5-6
D gene: TRBD1
J gene: TRBJ1-4
CDR3 length: 13
clone size: -
CDR3 protein: CASSLTGGEKLFF
CDR3 DNA: TGTGCCAGCAGCTTGACAGGGGGTGAAAAACTGTTTTTT

V gene: TRBV27
D gene: -
J gene: TRBJ1-1
CDR3 length: 14
clone size: -
CDR3 protein: CASSGGGRFTEAFF
CDR3 DNA: TGTGCCAGCAGCGGTGGGGGTCGGTTCACTGAAGCTTTCTTT

V gene: TRBV27
D gene: TRBD1
J gene: TRBJ2-5
CDR3 length: 15
clone size: once
CDR3 protein: CASSLSGQGYETQYF
CDR3 DNA: TGTGCCAGCAGTTTATCGGGACAGGGGTACGAGACCCAGTACTTC

V gene: TRBV5-6
D gene: -
J gene: TRBJ1-2
CDR3 length: 13
clone size: -
CDR3 protein: CASSSDGNYGYTF
CDR3 DNA: TGTGCCAGCAGCTCGGACGGAAACTATGGCTACACCTTC

V gene: TRBV18
D gene: -
J gene: TRBJ2-3
CDR3 length: 13
clone size: -
CDR3 protein: CASSSSGSDTQYF
CDR3 DNA: TGTGCCAGCTCGTCCTCAGGGTCAGATACGCAGTATTTT

V gene: TRBV5-6
D gene: -
J gene: TRBJ2-5
CDR3 length: 14
clone size: -
CDR3 protein: CASSSTGIQETQYF
CDR3 DNA: TGTGCCAGCAGCTCCACCGGGATCCAAGAGACCCAGTACTTC

V gene: TRBV6-5
D gene: TRBD2
J gene: TRBJ2-1
CDR3 length: 15
clone size: -
CDR3 protein: CASRTSGRADNEQFF
CDR3 DNA: TGTGCCAGCAGAACTAGCGGGAGGGCCGACAATGAGCAGTTCTTC

V gene: TRBV15
D gene: -
J gene: TRBJ1-1
CDR3 length: 15
clone size: -
CDR3 protein: CATSRPSDPSTEAFF
CDR3 DNA: TGTGCCACCAGCAGACCCTCGGACCCTAGCACTGAAGCTTTCTTT

V gene: TRBV27
D gene: -
J gene: TRBJ1-4
CDR3 length: 16
clone size: -
CDR3 protein: CASSLSRGPPSMELFF
CDR3 DNA: TGTGCCAGCAGTTTATCGCGGGGACCACCTTCGATGGAACTGTTTTTT

V gene: TRBV5-4
D gene: TRBD1
J gene: TRBJ2-2
CDR3 length: 15
clone size: -
CDR3 protein: CASSLRDRVDGELFF
CDR3 DNA: TGTGCCAGCAGCTTACGGGACAGGGTGGACGGGGAGCTGTTTTTT